Below are 32 T cell receptor beta chains sequenced from a single sample in a study of blood T cells in healthy people across ages. A second 7 to 11 cycle PCR used barcoded and J-beta primers. TCRdb independently ran MiXCR on the 5' RACE reads; one entry per CDR3 protein. The data contain about 970,000 distinct CDR3 sequences, approximately 50% of them seen just once; the ten biggest clones take up 20% to 25%. Source material: blood. Source of these receptors: a woman aged 55-70 years in good health.

The chain couples TRBV7-2 to TRBJ2-3; 12 positions agree with TRBD1. The V gene's germline CDR1 is SGHTA and CDR2 FQGNSA. V was clipped by 5 bases and J by 6 bases; unmatched bases: 9. This CDR3 spans 16 amino acids. This CDR3 is CASSLPRDRGRDTQYF. The CDR3 DNA is TGTGCCAGCAGCCTACCCCGGGACAGGGGGCGGGATACGCAGTATTTT.

The chain links TRBV28 to TRBJ2-5, with 8 bases fitting TRBD1. Losses at the gene ends were 6 bases for V and 1 base for J; bases not matched to a gene: 7. This CDR3 spans 15 amino acids. CDR1 is MDHEN and CDR2 is SYDVKM in the germline V gene. CDR3 bases: TGTGCCAGCAGCTACAGGGGGAGAAGCCAAGAGACCCAGTACTTC. This codes for CASSYRGRSQETQYF.

The chain employs TRBV29-1 and TRBJ2-4; 12 nucleotides align to TRBD2. The J call could be wrong; TRBJ2-7 is a better fit for the DNA end. The V gene's germline CDR1 is SQVTM and CDR2 ANQGSEA. CDR3 size: 15 residues. The CDR3 region is CSVVPSGRAASEQYF. The CDR3 DNA follows: TGCAGCGTCGTACCTAGCGGGAGGGCCGCAAGCGAGCAGTACTTC.

Comments on this clonotype: One junction end does not reproduce the germline sequence, and a read error may be involved. The CDR3 reads CASSAGLQPLTDTKYF. CDR3 in DNA: TGTGCCAGCAGCGCGGGACTGCAACCACTCACAGATACGAAGTATTTT. V gene TRBV12-3 or TRBV12-4 combines with J gene TRBJ2-3, with TRBD2 as a possible D gene (6 bases). The CDR3 has 16 residues.

The chain has TRBV18 and TRBJ2-4; D remains unclear. The ends were cut back, 1 base at V and 3 bases at J, with 10 bases in the middle. The CDR3 length is 15 residues. Looked up from germline, CDR1 is KGHSH and CDR2 is LQKENI. CDR3 sequence: CASSPRTDGKNIQYF. The CDR3 DNA follows: TGTGCCAGCTCACCACGGACCGATGGCAAAAACATTCAGTACTTC.

The rearrangement links TRBV7-2 to TRBJ2-3; D is possibly TRBD2 (6 bases). V gave up 0 bases and J gave up 6 bases, with 13 bases separating them. The V gene's germline CDR1 is SGHTA and CDR2 FQGNSA. The CDR3 runs to 15 residues. Written as DNA, the CDR3 is TGTGCCAGCAGCTTAGCGAGGCGGGAAATCGATACGCAGTATTTT. Its protein product is CASSLARREIDTQYF.

There are a few counts of this clonotype. The chain employs TRBV5-1 and TRBJ2-5, with TRBD1 identical over 7 bases. CDR3 length: 12 residues. Per germline, CDR1 SGHRS and CDR2 YFSETQ. V dropped 3 bases and J dropped 11; count of bases not matched to a gene: 7. The CDR3 loop reads CASSYTTGEQYF. The CDR3 bases are TGCGCCAGCAGCTATACTACAGGGGAGCAGTACTTC. Filled out from reference TRBV5-1 and TRBJ2-5, the complete variable domain reads KAGVTQTPRYLIKTRGQQVTLSCSPISGHRSVSWYQQTPGQGLQFLFEYFSETQRNKGNFPGRFSGRQFSNSRSEMNVSTLELGDSALYLCASSYTTGEQYFGPGTRLLVL.

The V and J genes are TRBV20-1 and TRBJ2-7, with D perhaps TRBD1 or TRBD2 (5 bases each). The CDR3 has 15 amino acids. Germline CDR1 DFQATT, CDR2 SNEGSKA (reference sequence). Trimming cost V 0 bases and J 2 bases, with 14 bases left between them. The DNA of the CDR3 is TGCAGTGCTAGAGATGGGGGTAGGCAGACCTACGAGCAGTACTTC. This encodes CSARDGGRQTYEQYF.

CDR3 amino acids: CASRFRDGNSPLHF. The CDR3 bases are TGTGCCAGCAGGTTTAGGGACGGTAATTCACCCCTCCACTTT. V and J are TRBV12-3 or TRBV12-4 and TRBJ1-6, with D possibly matching TRBD1 (5 bases). The V end was cut by 6 bases, the J end by 6 bases, with 12 bases between. CDR3 length: 14 amino acids.

This clonotype was counted a few times. The rearrangement uses TRBV6-6 and TRBJ1-5, with TRBD1 identical over 9 bases. This CDR3 comprises 15 residues. CDR1 and CDR2 from the germline V gene are MNHNY and SVGAGI (reference sequence). V lost 2 bases to trimming and J lost 6 bases; unmatched junction nucleotides: 5. The CDR3 nucleotides are TGTGCCAGCAGTTACGGGACAGGGCAAGGTCAGCCCCAGCATTTT. Protein product: CASSYGTGQGQPQHF.

This clonotype was counted only a few times. This chain links TRBV7-9 with TRBJ2-5; no clear D gene. With 5 bases removed from V and 2 bases from J, the gap between germline ends came to 9 bases. The CDR3 covers 13 residues. CDR1 SEHNR and CDR2 FQNEAQ come from the germline V gene (reference sequence). Here the CDR3 DNA reads TGTGCCAGCAGCAAGGACGTTCAAGAGACCCAGTACTTC. Translated, it gives CASSKDVQETQYF.

This clonotype occurred a few times. The chain uses TRBV29-1 and TRBJ2-3, with a tentative D call TRBD1 (5 bases). The ends were cut back, 7 bases at V and 4 bases at J, with 12 bases in the middle. CDR1 and CDR2 (germline): SQVTM, ANQGSEA. The CDR3 is made up of 12 amino acids. The CDR3 DNA reads as TGCAGCGCCCAGCCGACAGCAGATACGCAGTATTTT. This gives the protein CSAQPTADTQYF.

V and J are TRBV7-2 and TRBJ2-7; TRBD2 matches at 12 bases. V lost 4 bases and J lost 1; bases outside the gene matches: 5. CDR1 is SGHTA, CDR2 FQGNSA, per germline. The CDR3 runs to 16 residues. Written as DNA, the CDR3 is TGTGCCAGCAGCTCCAGGACTAGCGGGAAGTCCTACGAGCAGTACTTC. It encodes CASSSRTSGKSYEQYF. Based on the CDR3 plus reference TRBV7-2 and TRBJ2-7, the full variable domain is GAGVSQSPSNKVTEKGKDVELRCDPISGHTALYWYRQSLGQGLEFLIYFQGNSAPDKSGLPSDRFSAERTGGSVSTLTIQRTQQEDSAVYLCASSSRTSGKSYEQYFGPGTRLTVT.

This clonotype was seen a few times. V gene TRBV7-9 combines with J gene TRBJ1-1, with unresolved D. The CDR3 has 14 residues. Trimming removed 2 bases at V and 7 bases at J, with 14 bases between. From germline, CDR1 is SEHNR and CDR2 FQNEAQ (reference sequence). The CDR3 coding sequence is TGTGCCAGCAGCTTAACTACCGGGCTCCTTGAAGCTTTCTTT. Protein sequence: CASSLTTGLLEAFF.

The rearrangement joins TRBV20-1 to TRBJ1-5; D gene ambiguous. Trimming pared 4 bases from V and 9 bases from J, leaving 16 bases between. Germline V gene lookup returns CDR1 DFQATT and CDR2 SNEGSKA (reference sequence). The CDR3 covers 13 residues. The chain's CDR3 is CSATREPTGPQHF. In DNA, the CDR3 is TGCAGTGCTACAAGGGAGCCCACGGGGCCCCAGCATTTT.

The V gene is TRBV6-2 or TRBV6-3, the J gene TRBJ2-7; perhaps TRBD1 as D (7 bases). V lost 7 bases and J lost 2, with 15 bases in between. Germline lookup yields CDR1 MNHEY and CDR2 SVGEGT. The CDR3 is made up of 14 amino acids. The CDR3: CASTTQGRPYEQYF. The CDR3 nucleotides are TGTGCCAGCACCACACAGGGGAGGCCCTACGAGCAGTACTTC.

The rearrangement uses TRBV29-1 and TRBJ2-1; D not resolved. The germline V and J ends were trimmed by 4 bases and 8 bases, with 15 bases remaining between them. There are 13 residues in the CDR3. Germline V gene lookup returns CDR1 SQVTM and CDR2 ANQGSEA. The CDR3: CSVATPRFYEQFF. CDR3 in DNA: TGCAGCGTTGCCACCCCTCGATTCTATGAGCAGTTCTTC.

The V and J genes are TRBV21-1 and TRBJ2-7. TRBV21-1 is a known pseudogene. This CDR3 is 14 amino acids long. CDR3 region: CASSKEDGTYEQYF. The CDR3 coding sequence is TGTGCCAGCAGCAAAGAGGACGGAACCTACGAGCAGTACTTC.

This chain joins TRBV7-9 and TRBJ2-3, with 8 bases fitting TRBD2. This CDR3 region has 17 residues. V lost 1 base, J lost 1 base, and 7 bases stayed unmatched. CDR1 and CDR2 (germline): SEHNR, FQNEAQ (reference sequence). The CDR3 sequence: CASSLVATSEGTDTQYF. The CDR3 coding sequence is TGTGCCAGCAGCTTAGTAGCGACTAGCGAAGGCACAGATACGCAGTATTTT.

This clonotype was recorded a few times. The chain recombines TRBV4-3 with TRBJ2-3; D is uncertain. Germline CDR1 is LGHNA and CDR2 is YSLEER. The V and J ends lost 0 bases and 0 bases respectively, with 16 bases between them. The CDR3 loop spans 18 amino acids. CDR3 bases: TGCGCCAGCAGCCAAGATACGCTAAGCAGCTCTAGCACAGATACGCAGTATTTT. Protein sequence: CASSQDTLSSSSTDTQYF.

This clonotype has only one observation. With a much larger clone just one base away, this may be a read error. CDR3 sequence: CASSQSGRTVYNEQFF. The CDR3 region has the DNA TGCGCCAGCAGCCAATCCGGGAGGACCGTCTACAATGAGCAGTTCTTC. The rearrangement links TRBV4-3 to TRBJ2-1, with 7 positions matching TRBD2. The CDR3 totals 16 residues. V lost 2 bases, J lost 3 bases, and 7 bases stayed unmatched. Germline-derived CDR1 and CDR2 are LGHNA and YSLEER.

On this clonotype: A much bigger clone sits one base away, suggesting this may be a read error. The chain has TRBV9 and TRBJ2-1; possible D gene TRBD2, 6 bases. The CDR3 is made up of 17 amino acids. V was cut by 0 bases and J by 8 bases, with 21 bases left in between. The germline gives CDR1 SGDLS, CDR2 YYNGEE. CDR3 protein: CASSVDLPGEFPHEQFF. The CDR3 region has the DNA TGTGCCAGCAGCGTAGATCTTCCGGGAGAGTTCCCCCATGAGCAGTTCTTC.

V usage is TRBV28 and J usage is TRBJ1-4; possible D gene TRBD1, 5 bases. Germline V gene sequence: CDR1 MDHEN, CDR2 SYDVKM. The CDR3 contains 15 residues. Trimming left V 5 bases short and J 8 bases short, with 18 bases between. CDR3 sequence: CASSPVGGIKEKLFF. For the CDR3, the DNA is TGTGCCAGCAGTCCCGTGGGGGGGATAAAGGAAAAACTGTTTTTT. Drawing the rest from reference TRBV28 and TRBJ1-4, the complete variable domain is DVKVTQSSRYLVKRTGEKVFLECVQDMDHENMFWYRQDPGLGLRLIYFSYDVKMKEKGDIPEGYSVSREKKERFSLILESASTNQTSMYLCASSPVGGIKEKLFFGSGTQLSVL.

In the case of this clonotype: The junction and the germline gene differ at one end; a read error may be behind it. The chain employs TRBV28 and TRBJ2-2, with D tentatively TRBD1 (6 bases). CDR1 and CDR2 (germline): MDHEN, SYDVKM. This CDR3 has 14 residues. The CDR3 DNA follows: TGTGCCGGCAGGGGCGCTAATCTTCCCCGGGAGCTGTTTTTT. This sequence encodes CAGRGANLPRELFF.

The chain has TRBV12-3 or TRBV12-4 and TRBJ2-3; the D is unclear. This CDR3 is built from 14 residues. V shed 3 bases and J shed 6 bases, with 13 bases lying between them. Here the CDR3 DNA reads TGTGCCAGCAGTTTCGGCAGGACGTCCGATACGCAGTATTTT. It codes for CASSFGRTSDTQYF.

V usage is TRBV18 and J usage is TRBJ1-2, with D unresolved. Germline CDR1 is KGHSH and CDR2 is LQKENI. The V and J ends lost 6 bases and 4 bases respectively, with 18 bases between them. The CDR3 extends over 15 amino acids. The CDR3 DNA reads TGTGCCAGCTCCCTACAAGGTTTGGGTTTCTATGGCTACACCTTC. It yields the protein CASSLQGLGFYGYTF.

Turning to this clonotype: A read error may be the cause here, since a much bigger clone is one base away. The CDR3 sequence: CGAIFRTSGSSYNEQFF. The CDR3 DNA reads as TGCGGTGCTATCTTCAGGACTAGCGGGAGCTCCTACAATGAGCAGTTCTTC. The chain combines TRBV20-1 with TRBJ2-1, with TRBD2 identical over 13 bases. The CDR3 is 17 amino acids. The germline CDR1 and CDR2 sequences are DFQATT and SNEGSKA (reference sequence).

This clonotype was detected only once. The genes are TRBV4-2 and TRBJ2-1; tentatively, D is TRBD1 (7 bases). This CDR3 is built from 15 residues. V lost 2 bases, J lost 12 bases, and 20 bases lay in between. CDR1 is LGHNA and CDR2 is YNFKEQ in the germline V gene. This chain's CDR3 is CASSQKDGGQHWQFF. In nucleotides, the CDR3 is TGTGCCAGCAGCCAAAAGGACGGGGGACAGCACTGGCAGTTCTTC.

The rearrangement uses TRBV11-2 and TRBJ2-7; D unresolved. CDR1 and CDR2 from the germline V gene are SGHAT and FQNNGV. V lost 7 bases and J lost 1, with 23 bases in between. This CDR3 has 17 amino acids. CDR3 sequence reads: CASKRSYSAGQSYEQYF. The CDR3 coding sequence is TGTGCCAGCAAGCGTAGCTACTCGGCAGGCCAGTCCTACGAGCAGTACTTC.

The rearrangement joins TRBV5-1 to TRBJ2-1; 9 nucleotides align to TRBD1. Trimming at V came to 3 bases and at J to 2 bases, leaving 6 bases not matched to a gene. Germline CDR1 is SGHRS and CDR2 is YFSETQ. There are 16 residues in the CDR3. The CDR3 sequence: CASSSDGTGTYNEQFF. The DNA of the CDR3 is TGCGCCAGCAGCTCCGACGGGACAGGGACCTACAATGAGCAGTTCTTC.

This clonotype was observed once. The chain employs TRBV28 and TRBJ2-4; perhaps D is TRBD1 or TRBD2 (6 bases each). CDR1 and CDR2 from the germline V gene are MDHEN and SYDVKM. V was trimmed by 8 bases and J by 7 bases, leaving 15 bases between them. The CDR3 spans 13 residues. The CDR3 nucleotides read TGTGCCAGCCCGGAGGGGGGCAAGAACATTCAGTACTTC. This encodes CASPEGGKNIQYF. Complete variable domain (other parts from reference TRBV28 and TRBJ2-4): DVKVTQSSRYLVKRTGEKVFLECVQDMDHENMFWYRQDPGLGLRLIYFSYDVKMKEKGDIPEGYSVSREKKERFSLILESASTNQTSMYLCASPEGGKNIQYFGAGTRLSVL.

V usage is TRBV5-6 and J usage is TRBJ2-7; D might be TRBD2 (6 bases). Trimming shortened V by 5 bases and J by 0 bases, and 18 bases separated the two germline ends. The CDR3 has 16 amino acids. Germline CDR1 SGHDT, CDR2 YYEEEE. The CDR3 here is CASRYYMGSGSYEQYF. The CDR3 DNA sequence: TGTGCCAGCAGGTATTACATGGGTAGCGGCTCCTACGAGCAGTACTTC.